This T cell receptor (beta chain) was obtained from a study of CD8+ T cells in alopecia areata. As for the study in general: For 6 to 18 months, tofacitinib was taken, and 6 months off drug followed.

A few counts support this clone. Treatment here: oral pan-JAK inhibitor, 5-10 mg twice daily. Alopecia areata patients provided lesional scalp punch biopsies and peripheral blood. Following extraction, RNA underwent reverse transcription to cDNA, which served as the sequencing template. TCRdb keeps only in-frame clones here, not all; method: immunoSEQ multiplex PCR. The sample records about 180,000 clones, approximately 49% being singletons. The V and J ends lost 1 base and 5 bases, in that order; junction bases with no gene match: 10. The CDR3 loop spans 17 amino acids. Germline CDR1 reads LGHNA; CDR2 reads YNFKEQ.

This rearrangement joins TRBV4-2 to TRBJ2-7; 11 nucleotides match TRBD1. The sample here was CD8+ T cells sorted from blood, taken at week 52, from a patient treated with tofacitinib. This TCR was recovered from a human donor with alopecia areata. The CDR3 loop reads CASSQAGGQGARDEQYF. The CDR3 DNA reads TGTGCCAGCAGCCAAGCAGGCGGACAGGGGGCGCGGGACGAGCAGTACTTC.